The source of this T cell receptor beta chain is a study of PD-L1 blockade in urothelial cancer. Turning to the study itself: Blood drawn 3 weeks (second dose) and 6 weeks after treatment start was analyzed. Specimens of blood held a median count of about 140,000 T cells. Study results and caveats: Tumor-associated blood clones were expanded more by durable-benefit patients at 3 weeks.

Deletions cut 2 bases from V and 8 bases from J, with 10 bases between. The V gene's germline CDR1 is SGHDT and CDR2 YYEEEE. This CDR3 contains 12 residues. This clone came up a few times. The antigen is undetermined. Profiling relied on immunoSEQ multiplex PCR, and the TCRdb table lists in-frame clones only, not all of them. The top ten hold 25% of the sample, which has roughly 40,000 clones, 88% seen once. The time point is: pretreatment peripheral blood. The gene calls are TRBV5-6 and TRBJ1-2; D remains ambiguous. This clonotype originated in a donor aged 40 or over with urothelial cancer. Sequencing was performed on PBMCs, taken around atezolizumab (anti-PD-L1) treatment. For the CDR3, the DNA is TGTGCCAGCAGCTTCGGAGGGTCGGGCTACACCTTC. Its translation is CASSFGGSGYTF.